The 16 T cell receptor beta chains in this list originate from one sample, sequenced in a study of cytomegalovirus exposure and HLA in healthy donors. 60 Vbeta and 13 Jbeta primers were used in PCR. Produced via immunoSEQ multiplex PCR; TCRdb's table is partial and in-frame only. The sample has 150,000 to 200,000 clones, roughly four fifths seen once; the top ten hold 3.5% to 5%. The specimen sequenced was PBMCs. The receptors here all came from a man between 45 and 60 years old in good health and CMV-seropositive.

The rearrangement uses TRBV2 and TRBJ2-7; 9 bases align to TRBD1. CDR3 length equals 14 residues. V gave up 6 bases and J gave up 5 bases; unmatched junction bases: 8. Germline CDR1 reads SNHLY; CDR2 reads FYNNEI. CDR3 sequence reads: CASRKDRGRHEQYF. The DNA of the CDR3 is TGTGCCAGCAGAAAGGACAGGGGTCGCCACGAGCAGTACTTC.

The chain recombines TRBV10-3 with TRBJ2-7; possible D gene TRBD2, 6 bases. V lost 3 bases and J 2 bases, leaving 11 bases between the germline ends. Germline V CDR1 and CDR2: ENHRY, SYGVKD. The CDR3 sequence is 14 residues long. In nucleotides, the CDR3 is TGTGCCATCAGTGAAGTTAGCGGAACCTACGAGCAGTACTTC. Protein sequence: CAISEVSGTYEQYF.

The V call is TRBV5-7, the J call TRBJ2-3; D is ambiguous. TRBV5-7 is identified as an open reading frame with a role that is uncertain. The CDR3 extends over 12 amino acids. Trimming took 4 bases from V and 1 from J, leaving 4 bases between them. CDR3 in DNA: TGTGCCAGCAGCCTTTGCACAGATACGCAGTATTTT. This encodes CASSLCTDTQYF.

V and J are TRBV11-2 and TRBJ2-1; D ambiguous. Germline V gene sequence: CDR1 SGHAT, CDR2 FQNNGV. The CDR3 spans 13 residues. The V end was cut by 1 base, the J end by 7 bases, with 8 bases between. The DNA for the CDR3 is TGTGCCAGCAGCTTAGTTCTGCGAAATGAGCAGTTCTTC. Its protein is CASSLVLRNEQFF.

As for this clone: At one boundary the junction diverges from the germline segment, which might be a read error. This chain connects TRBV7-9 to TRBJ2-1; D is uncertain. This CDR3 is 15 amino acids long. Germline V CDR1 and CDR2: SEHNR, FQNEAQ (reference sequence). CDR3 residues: CSSRPTQNPYNEQFF. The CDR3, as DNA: TGTTCCAGCAGACCTACACAGAACCCCTACAATGAGCAGTTCTTC.

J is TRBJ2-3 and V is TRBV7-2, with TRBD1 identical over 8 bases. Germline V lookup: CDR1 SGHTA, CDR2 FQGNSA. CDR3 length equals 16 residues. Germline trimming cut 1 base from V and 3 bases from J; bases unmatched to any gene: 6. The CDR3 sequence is CASSLGIDRGTDTQYF. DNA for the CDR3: TGTGCCAGCAGCTTAGGGATCGACAGGGGTACAGATACGCAGTATTTT.

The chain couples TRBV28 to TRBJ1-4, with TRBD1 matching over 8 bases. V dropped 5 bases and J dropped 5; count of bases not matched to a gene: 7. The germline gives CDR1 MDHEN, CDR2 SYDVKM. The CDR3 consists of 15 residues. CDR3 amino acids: CASSERTGRNEKLFF. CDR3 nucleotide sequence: TGTGCCAGCAGTGAGAGGACAGGGCGCAATGAAAAACTGTTTTTT.

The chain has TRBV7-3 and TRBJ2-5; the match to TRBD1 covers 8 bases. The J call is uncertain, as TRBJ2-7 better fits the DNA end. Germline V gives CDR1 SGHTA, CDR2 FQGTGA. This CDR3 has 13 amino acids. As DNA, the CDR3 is TGTGCCAGCAGCCCGACAGGGGTCCACGAGCAGTACTTC. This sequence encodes CASSPTGVHEQYF.

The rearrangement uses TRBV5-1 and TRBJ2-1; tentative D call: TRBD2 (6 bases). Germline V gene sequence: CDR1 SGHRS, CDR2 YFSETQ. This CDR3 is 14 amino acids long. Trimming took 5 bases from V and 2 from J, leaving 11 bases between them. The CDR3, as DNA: TGCGCCAGCAGGTTAGCGGAGACCTACAATGAGCAGTTCTTC. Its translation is CASRLAETYNEQFF.

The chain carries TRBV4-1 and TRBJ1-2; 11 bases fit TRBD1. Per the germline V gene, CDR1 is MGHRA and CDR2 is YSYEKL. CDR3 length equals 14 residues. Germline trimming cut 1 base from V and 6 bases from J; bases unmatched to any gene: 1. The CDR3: CASSQAGQGDGYTF. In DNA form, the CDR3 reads TGCGCCAGCAGCCAAGCGGGACAGGGGGATGGCTACACCTTC.

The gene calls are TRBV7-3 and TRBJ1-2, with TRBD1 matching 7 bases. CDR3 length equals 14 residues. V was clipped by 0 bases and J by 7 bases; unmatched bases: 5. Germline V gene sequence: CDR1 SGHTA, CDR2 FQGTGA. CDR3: CASSLTDRDRGYTF. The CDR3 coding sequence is TGTGCCAGCAGCTTAACCGACAGGGATCGTGGCTACACCTTC.

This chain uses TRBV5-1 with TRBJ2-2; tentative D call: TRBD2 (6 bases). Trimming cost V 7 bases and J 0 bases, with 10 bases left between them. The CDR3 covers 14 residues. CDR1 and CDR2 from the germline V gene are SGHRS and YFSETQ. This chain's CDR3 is CASSGTANTGELFF. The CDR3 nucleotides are TGCGCCAGCTCCGGGACTGCGAACACCGGGGAGCTGTTTTTT.

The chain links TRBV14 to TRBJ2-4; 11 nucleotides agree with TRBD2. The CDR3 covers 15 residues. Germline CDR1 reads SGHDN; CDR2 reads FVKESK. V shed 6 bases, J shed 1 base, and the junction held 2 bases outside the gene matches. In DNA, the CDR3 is TGTGCCAGCAGGCCTAGCGGGGGGGCCAAAAACATTCAGTACTTC. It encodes CASRPSGGAKNIQYF. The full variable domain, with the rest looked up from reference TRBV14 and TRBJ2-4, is EAGVTQFPSHSVIEKGQTVTLRCDPISGHDNLYWYRRVMGKEIKFLLHFVKESKQDESGMPNNRFLAERTGGTYSTLKVQPAELEDSGVYFCASRPSGGAKNIQYFGAGTRLSVL.

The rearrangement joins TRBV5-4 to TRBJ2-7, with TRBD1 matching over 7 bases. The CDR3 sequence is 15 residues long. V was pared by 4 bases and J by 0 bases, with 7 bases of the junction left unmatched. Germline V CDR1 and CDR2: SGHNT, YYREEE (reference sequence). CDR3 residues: CASSVGTAHSYEQYF. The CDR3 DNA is TGTGCCAGCAGCGTTGGGACAGCGCACTCCTACGAGCAGTACTTC.

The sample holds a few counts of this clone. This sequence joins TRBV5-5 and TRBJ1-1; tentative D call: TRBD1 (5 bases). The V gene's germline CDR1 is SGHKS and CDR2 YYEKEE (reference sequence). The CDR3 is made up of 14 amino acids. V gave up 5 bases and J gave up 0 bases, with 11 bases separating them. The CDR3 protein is CASRGRRMNTEAFF. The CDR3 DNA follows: TGTGCCAGCAGGGGGCGGCGCATGAACACTGAAGCTTTCTTT.

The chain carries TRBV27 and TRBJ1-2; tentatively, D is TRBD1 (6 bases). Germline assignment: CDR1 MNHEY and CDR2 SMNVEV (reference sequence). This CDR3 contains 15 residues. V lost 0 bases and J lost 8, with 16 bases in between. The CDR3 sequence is CASSLSHADSWGYTF. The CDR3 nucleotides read TGTGCCAGCAGTTTATCCCACGCGGACAGTTGGGGCTACACCTTC.